This T cell receptor beta chain was identified in a study of T-cell reconstitution after alpha-beta-depleted transplantation in children. The CDR3 is 13 residues long. Unmatched junction bases numbered 4, after V lost 0 bases and J lost 11 bases. CDR1 is KGHDR, CDR2 SFDVKD, per germline. Unique molecular identifiers tagged the TCRbeta library. TCRdb fed the PCR reads into MiXCR, producing one record per CDR3 protein. The profile shows some 490,000 distinct CDR3 sequences, around 12% of them singletons. The TCR comes from a human donor who donated a stem cell graft to a child with combined immunodeficiency. The sequenced sample was PBMCs from the stem cell graft donor, obtained from the stem cell graft. The chain has TRBV24-1 and TRBJ2-3; 7 nucleotides match TRBD2. The CDR3 spells CATSDLQAGVQYF. CDR3 bases: TGTGCCACCAGTGATTTGCAGGCGGGGGTGCAGTATTTT.